What follows are 11 T cell receptor beta chains derived from one specimen sequenced in a study of blood T cell repertoires in COVID-19. Assay: immunoSEQ multiplex PCR; the TCRdb copy retains only in-frame clones and omits some. The data show 91,000 or so clones, around 80% seen once. Sequences were obtained from peripheral blood. Receptors originate from a man aged 45 to 65 with active or convalescent COVID-19.

The chain couples TRBV5-1 to TRBJ2-1; 7 nucleotides match TRBD1. This CDR3 has 15 amino acids. The V and J ends lost 0 bases and 1 base, in that order; junction bases with no gene match: 1. The germline CDR1 and CDR2 sequences are SGHRS and YFSETQ. CDR3 sequence (DNA): TGCGCCAGCAGCTTGGGACAGGGATCCTACAATGAGCAGTTCTTC. It translates to CASSLGQGSYNEQFF.

V usage is TRBV6-5 and J usage is TRBJ2-2; possible D gene TRBD1, 6 bases. This CDR3 is built from 15 residues. Looked up from germline, CDR1 is MNHEY and CDR2 is SVGAGI. The V and J ends lost 7 bases and 3 bases respectively, with 15 bases between them. The CDR3 loop is CASMKGDIDTGELFF. The CDR3 nucleotides are TGTGCCAGCATGAAGGGGGACATTGACACCGGGGAGCTGTTTTTT.

J is TRBJ1-1 and V is TRBV29-1; D gene uncertain. V was clipped by 5 bases and J by 6 bases, with 16 bases between them. Germline CDR1 is SQVTM and CDR2 is ANQGSEA. CDR3 size: 13 residues. The CDR3 DNA follows: TGCAGCGTTCTCGACGATAGGGAGGCTGAAGCTTTCTTT. Protein: CSVLDDREAEAFF.

The genes are TRBV7-6 and TRBJ2-3; TRBD2 agrees at 16 bases. The length of the CDR3 is 17 residues. V was pared by 3 bases and J by 5 bases, with 5 bases of the junction left unmatched. Per the germline V gene, CDR1 is SGHVS and CDR2 is FNYEAQ. CDR3 DNA: TGTGCCAGCAGCTTTAAGGGACTAGCGGGGGGGCAAGATACGCAGTATTTT. Its translation: CASSFKGLAGGQDTQYF.

In its sample, this clone was seen a few times. Other DNA sequences in this specimen translate into the identical CDR3. The chain uses TRBV5-1 and TRBJ1-5; 10 bases are a match to TRBD1. With V trimmed by 2 bases and J by 5 bases, 4 bases remained unmatched. Germline V gene sequence: CDR1 SGHRS, CDR2 YFSETQ. CDR3 length equals 15 residues. The CDR3 nucleotides are TGCGCCAGCAGCTTTACCGGGACAGGGGATCAGCCCCAGCATTTT. It specifies CASSFTGTGDQPQHF.

J is TRBJ2-2 and V is TRBV28, with 10 bases fitting TRBD2. The length of the CDR3 is 16 residues. Germline V gene sequence: CDR1 MDHEN, CDR2 SYDVKM. The ends lost 6 bases at V and 5 bases at J; junction bases unmatched: 9. This chain's CDR3 is CASSGAGGPETGELFF. DNA of the CDR3: TGTGCCAGCAGCGGAGCGGGGGGGCCTGAAACCGGGGAGCTGTTTTTT.

The chain carries TRBV30 and TRBJ1-6; 9 nucleotides match TRBD1. Germline assignment: CDR1 GTSNPN and CDR2 SVGIG (reference sequence). V lost 2 bases to trimming and J lost 8 bases; unmatched junction nucleotides: 4. The CDR3 covers 14 residues. The CDR3 loop is CAWSPGQGDSPLHF. The CDR3, as DNA: TGTGCCTGGAGTCCGGGACAGGGCGATTCACCCCTCCACTTT.

The chain is built from TRBV6-6 and TRBJ2-1; D might be TRBD2 (7 bases). The CDR3 is 16 amino acids. Germline CDR1 is MNHNY and CDR2 is SVGAGI (reference sequence). Trimming cost V 3 bases and J 4 bases, with 16 bases left between them. CDR3 sequence reads: CASSYKWGGRYNEQFF. The CDR3 DNA follows: TGTGCCAGCAGTTATAAGTGGGGGGGCCGTTACAATGAGCAGTTCTTC.

The CDR3 region has the DNA TGTGCCAGCAGCTTAGCCGTAGGGGAGCTGTTTTTT. It translates to CASSLAVGELFF. The chain employs TRBV7-9 and TRBJ2-2; D is unresolved. The CDR3 totals 12 residues. The V gene lost 0 bases and the J gene lost 8 bases, with 4 bases spanning the gap. CDR1 and CDR2 from the germline V gene are SEHNR and FQNEAQ (reference sequence). Combining the CDR3 with reference TRBV7-9 and TRBJ2-2 gives the whole variable domain DTGVSQNPRHKITKRGQNVTFRCDPISEHNRLYWYRQTLGQGPEFLTYFQNEAQLEKSRLLSDRFSAERPKGSFSTLEIQRTEQGDSAMYLCASSLAVGELFFGEGSRLTVL.

The table lists this clone with a count of one. This chain uses TRBV10-3 with TRBJ1-1; D not resolved. Trimming took 0 bases from V and 6 from J, leaving 14 bases between them. CDR3 length: 15 amino acids. The germline gives CDR1 ENHRY, CDR2 SYGVKD. This CDR3 is CAISESTIRGAEAFF. CDR3 DNA sequence: TGTGCCATCAGTGAGTCGACTATCCGGGGAGCTGAAGCTTTCTTT.

V gene TRBV27 combines with J gene TRBJ2-1, with 13 bases that match TRBD2. Germline lookup yields CDR1 MNHEY and CDR2 SMNVEV (reference sequence). Unmatched junction bases numbered 12, after V lost 4 bases and J lost 15 bases. This CDR3 region has 15 residues. CDR3 sequence reads: CASSSSRTSGGGGFF. CDR3 DNA: TGTGCCAGCAGTTCTTCAAGGACTAGCGGGGGCGGGGGGTTCTTC.